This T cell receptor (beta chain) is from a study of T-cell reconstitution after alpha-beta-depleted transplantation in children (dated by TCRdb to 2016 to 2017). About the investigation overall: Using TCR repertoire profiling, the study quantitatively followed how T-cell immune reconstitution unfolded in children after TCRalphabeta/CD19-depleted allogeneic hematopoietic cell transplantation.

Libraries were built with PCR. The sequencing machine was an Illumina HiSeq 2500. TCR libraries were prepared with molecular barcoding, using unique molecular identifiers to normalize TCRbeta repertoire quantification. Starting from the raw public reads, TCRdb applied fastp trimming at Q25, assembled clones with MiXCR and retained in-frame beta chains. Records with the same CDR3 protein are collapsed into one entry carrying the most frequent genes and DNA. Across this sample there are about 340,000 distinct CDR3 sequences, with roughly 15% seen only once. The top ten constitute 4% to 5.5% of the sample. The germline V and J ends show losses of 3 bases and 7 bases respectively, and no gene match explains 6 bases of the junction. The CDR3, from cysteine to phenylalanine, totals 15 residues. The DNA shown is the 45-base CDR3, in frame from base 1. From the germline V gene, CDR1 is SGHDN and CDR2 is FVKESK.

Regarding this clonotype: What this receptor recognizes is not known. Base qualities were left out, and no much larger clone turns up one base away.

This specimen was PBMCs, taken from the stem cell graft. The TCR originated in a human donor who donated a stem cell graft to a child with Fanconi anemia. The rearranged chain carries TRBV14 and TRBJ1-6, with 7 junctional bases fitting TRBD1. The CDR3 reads CASSHQGQWNSPLHF. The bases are TGTGCCAGCAGCCATCAGGGACAGTGGAATTCACCCCTCCACTTT.